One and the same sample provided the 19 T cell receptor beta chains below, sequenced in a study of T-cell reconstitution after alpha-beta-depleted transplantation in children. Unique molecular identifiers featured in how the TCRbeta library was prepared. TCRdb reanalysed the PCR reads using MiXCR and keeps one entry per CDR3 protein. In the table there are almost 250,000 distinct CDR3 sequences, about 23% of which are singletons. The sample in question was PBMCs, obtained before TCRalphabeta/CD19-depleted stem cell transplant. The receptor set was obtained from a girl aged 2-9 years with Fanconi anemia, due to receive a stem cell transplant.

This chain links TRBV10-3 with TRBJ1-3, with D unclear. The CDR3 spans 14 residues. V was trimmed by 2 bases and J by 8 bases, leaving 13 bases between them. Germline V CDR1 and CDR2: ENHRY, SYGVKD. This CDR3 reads CAISEGDSRYTIYF. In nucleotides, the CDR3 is TGTGCCATCAGTGAGGGGGATTCAAGGTACACCATATATTTT.

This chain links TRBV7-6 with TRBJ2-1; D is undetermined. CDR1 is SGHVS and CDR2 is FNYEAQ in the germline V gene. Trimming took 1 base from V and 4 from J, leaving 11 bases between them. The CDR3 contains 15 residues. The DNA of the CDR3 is TGTGCCAGCAGCTTAGGACGGCTCAATTACAATGAGCAGTTCTTC. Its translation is CASSLGRLNYNEQFF.

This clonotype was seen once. The CDR3, as DNA: TGCGCCAGCAGCCAAGATCACAGGAACTATGGCTACACCTTC. Its protein product is CASSQDHRNYGYTF. This sequence joins TRBV4-1 and TRBJ1-2, with a possible D match to TRBD1 (5 bases). The germline gives CDR1 MGHRA, CDR2 YSYEKL. Trimming took 0 bases from V and 2 from J, leaving 7 bases between them. There are 14 residues in the CDR3.

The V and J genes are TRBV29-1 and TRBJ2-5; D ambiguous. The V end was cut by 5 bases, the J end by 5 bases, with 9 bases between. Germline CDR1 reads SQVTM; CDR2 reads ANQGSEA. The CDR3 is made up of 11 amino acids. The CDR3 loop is CSVTEYETQYF. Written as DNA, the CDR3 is TGCAGCGTTACTGAGTATGAGACCCAGTACTTC. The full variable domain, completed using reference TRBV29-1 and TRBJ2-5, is SAVISQKPSRDICQRGTSLTIQCQVDSQVTMMFWYRQQPGQSLTLIATANQGSEATYESGFVIDKFPISRPNLTFSTLTVSNMSPEDSSIYLCSVTEYETQYFGPGTRLLVL.

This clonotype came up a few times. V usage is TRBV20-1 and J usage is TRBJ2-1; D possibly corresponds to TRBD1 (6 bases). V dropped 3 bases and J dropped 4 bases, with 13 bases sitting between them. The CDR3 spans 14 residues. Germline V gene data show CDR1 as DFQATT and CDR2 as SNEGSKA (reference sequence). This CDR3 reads CSASPGTPYNEQFF. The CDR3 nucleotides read TGCAGTGCTAGCCCCGGGACACCGTACAATGAGCAGTTCTTC.

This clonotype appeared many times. CDR3 amino acids: CSVEGGGPVRGQYF. The CDR3 DNA follows: TGCAGCGTTGAGGGCGGGGGCCCCGTCCGGGGGCAGTATTTT. This chain links TRBV29-1 with TRBJ2-3, with D tentatively TRBD2 (7 bases). Looked up from germline, CDR1 is SQVTM and CDR2 is ANQGSEA. The V and J ends lost 3 bases and 11 bases respectively, with 21 bases between them. The CDR3 is 14 amino acids.

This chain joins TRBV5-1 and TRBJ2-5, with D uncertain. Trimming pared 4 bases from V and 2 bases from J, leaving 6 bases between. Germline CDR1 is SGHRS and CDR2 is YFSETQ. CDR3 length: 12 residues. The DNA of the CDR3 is TGCGCCAGCAGCCAAGGACAAGAGACCCAGTACTTC. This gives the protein CASSQGQETQYF.

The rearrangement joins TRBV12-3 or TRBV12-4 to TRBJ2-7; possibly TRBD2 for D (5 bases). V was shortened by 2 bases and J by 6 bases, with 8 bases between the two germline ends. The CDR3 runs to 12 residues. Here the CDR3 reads CASSLSGIEQYF. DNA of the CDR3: TGTGCCAGCAGTTTATCCGGGATCGAGCAGTACTTC.

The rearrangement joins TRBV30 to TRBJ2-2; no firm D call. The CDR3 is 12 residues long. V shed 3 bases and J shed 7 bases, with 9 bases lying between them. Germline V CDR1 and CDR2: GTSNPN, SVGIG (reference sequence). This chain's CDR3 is CAWRSFSGELFF. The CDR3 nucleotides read TGTGCCTGGAGATCGTTTAGCGGGGAGCTGTTTTTT.

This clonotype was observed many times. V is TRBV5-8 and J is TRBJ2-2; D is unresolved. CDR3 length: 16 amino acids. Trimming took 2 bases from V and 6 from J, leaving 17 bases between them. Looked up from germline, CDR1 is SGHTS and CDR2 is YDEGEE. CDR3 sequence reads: CASSFRSHGVPGELFF. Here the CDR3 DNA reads TGTGCCAGCAGCTTCCGTTCACATGGAGTTCCCGGGGAGCTGTTTTTT.

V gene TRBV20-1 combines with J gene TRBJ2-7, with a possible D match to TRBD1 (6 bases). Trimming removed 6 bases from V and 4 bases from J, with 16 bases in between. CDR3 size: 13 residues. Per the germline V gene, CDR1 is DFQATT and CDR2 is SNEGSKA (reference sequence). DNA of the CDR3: TGCAGTGCCCCTTTGACAGGAACTTACGAGCAGTACTTC. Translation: CSAPLTGTYEQYF.

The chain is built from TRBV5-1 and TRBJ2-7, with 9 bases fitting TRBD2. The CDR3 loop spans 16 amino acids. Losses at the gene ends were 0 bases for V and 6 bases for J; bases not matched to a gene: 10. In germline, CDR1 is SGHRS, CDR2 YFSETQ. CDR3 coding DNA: TGCGCCAGCAGCTTGGTGCCGCGGGAGGGGAGGACCGAGCAGTACTTC. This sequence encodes CASSLVPREGRTEQYF.

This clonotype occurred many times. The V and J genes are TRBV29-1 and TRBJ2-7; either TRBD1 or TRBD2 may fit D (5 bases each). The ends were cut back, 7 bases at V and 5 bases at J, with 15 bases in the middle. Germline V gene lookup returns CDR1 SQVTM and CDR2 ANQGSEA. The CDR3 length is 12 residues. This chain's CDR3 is CSATGPSDEQYF. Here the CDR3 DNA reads TGCAGCGCAACGGGACCCTCAGACGAGCAGTACTTC.

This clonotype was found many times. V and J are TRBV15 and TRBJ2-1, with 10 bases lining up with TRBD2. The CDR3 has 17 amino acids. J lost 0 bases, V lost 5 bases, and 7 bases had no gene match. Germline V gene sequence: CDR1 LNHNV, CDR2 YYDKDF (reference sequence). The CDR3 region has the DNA TGTGCCACCAGCTCCACTAGCGGGATCAGCTCCTACAATGAGCAGTTCTTC. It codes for CATSSTSGISSYNEQFF.

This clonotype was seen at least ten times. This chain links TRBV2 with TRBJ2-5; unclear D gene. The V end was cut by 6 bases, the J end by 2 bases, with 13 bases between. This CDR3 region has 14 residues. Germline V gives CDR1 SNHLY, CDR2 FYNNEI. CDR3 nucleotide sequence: TGTGCCAGCAGCCGACACCACTTTCAAGAGACCCAGTACTTC. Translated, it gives CASSRHHFQETQYF.

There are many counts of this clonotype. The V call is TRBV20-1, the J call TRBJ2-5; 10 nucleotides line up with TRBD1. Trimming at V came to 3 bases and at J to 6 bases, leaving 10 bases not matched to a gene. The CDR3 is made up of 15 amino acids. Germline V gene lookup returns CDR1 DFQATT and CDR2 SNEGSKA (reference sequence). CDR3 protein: CSARPPGQGRKTQYF. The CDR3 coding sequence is TGCAGTGCTAGGCCCCCGGGACAGGGGAGGAAGACCCAGTACTTC.

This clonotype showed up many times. In DNA, the CDR3 is TGTGCCAGCAGCCAAGAAATAACAGATACGCAGTATTTT. As protein: CASSQEITDTQYF. The rearrangement joins TRBV4-2 to TRBJ2-3, with D unresolved. Trimming left V 0 bases short and J 3 bases short, with 4 bases between. The CDR3 runs 13 residues. Germline CDR1 LGHNA, CDR2 YNFKEQ.

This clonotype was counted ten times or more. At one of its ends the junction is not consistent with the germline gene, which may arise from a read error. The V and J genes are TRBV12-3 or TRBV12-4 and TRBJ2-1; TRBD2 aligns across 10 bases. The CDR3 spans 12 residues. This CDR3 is CASSIAGGEQFF. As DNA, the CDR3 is TGTGCCAGCAGTATAGCGGGAGGAGAGCAGTTCTTC.

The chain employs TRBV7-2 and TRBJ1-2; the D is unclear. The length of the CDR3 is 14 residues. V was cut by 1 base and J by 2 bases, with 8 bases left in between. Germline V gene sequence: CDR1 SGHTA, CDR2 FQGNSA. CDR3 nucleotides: TGTGCCAGCAGCTTAGATCGAACCAACTATGGCTACACCTTC. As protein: CASSLDRTNYGYTF.